The TCR beta chain under discussion was sequenced for a study of T cell responses to AZD1222 COVID-19 vaccine. For this clone: Its specificity is unknown. Other nucleotide sequences from this sample produce the same CDR3.

The germline CDR1 and CDR2 sequences are KGHDR and SFDVKD. V lost 3 bases, J lost 5 bases, and 6 bases lay in between. The CDR3 loop spans 12 amino acids. Study findings and constraints: Targets within unmutated variant regions were reportedly found for nearly half of spike-specific TCRs.

Sequencing was performed with immunoSEQ multiplex PCR; in TCRdb, only in-frame clones are kept and a portion is missing. The sample has fewer than 120,000 clones; over 85% are singletons. The source material was peripheral blood, sampled 28 days after the second AZD1222 dose. This chain links TRBV24-1 with TRBJ1-2; D unresolved. The receptor was derived from an adult who received the AZD1222 COVID-19 vaccine. CDR3 sequence reads: CATSDGGYGYTF. CDR3 in DNA: TGTGCCACCAGTGATGGCGGATATGGCTACACCTTC.